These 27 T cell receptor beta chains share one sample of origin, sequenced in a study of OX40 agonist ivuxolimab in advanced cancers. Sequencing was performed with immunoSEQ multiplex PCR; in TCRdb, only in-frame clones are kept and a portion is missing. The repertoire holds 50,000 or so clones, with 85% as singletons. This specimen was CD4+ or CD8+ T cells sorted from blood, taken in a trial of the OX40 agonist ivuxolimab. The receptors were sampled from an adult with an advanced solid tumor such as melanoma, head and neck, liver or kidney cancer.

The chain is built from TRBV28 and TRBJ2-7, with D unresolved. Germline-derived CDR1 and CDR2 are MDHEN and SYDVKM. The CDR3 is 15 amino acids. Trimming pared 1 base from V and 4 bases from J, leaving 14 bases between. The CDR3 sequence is CASSLSGLGEYEQYV. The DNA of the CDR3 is TGTGCCAGCAGTTTATCTGGGCTAGGAGAATACGAGCAGTACGTC.

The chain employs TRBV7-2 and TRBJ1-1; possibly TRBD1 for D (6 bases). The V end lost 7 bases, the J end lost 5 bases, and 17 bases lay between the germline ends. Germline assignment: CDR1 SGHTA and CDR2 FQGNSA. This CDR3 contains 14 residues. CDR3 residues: CASTRGGQFTEAFF. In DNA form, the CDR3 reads TGTGCCAGCACAAGGGGGGGGCAGTTTACTGAAGCTTTCTTT.

The CDR3 bases are TGTGCCAGCAGTGCAATAGCGTGGACAGGGCCAGTAAACACCGGGGAGCTGTTTTTT. Protein product: CASSAIAWTGPVNTGELFF. The chain combines TRBV6-1 with TRBJ2-2, with 8 bases lining up with TRBD1. V dropped 4 bases and J dropped 2; count of bases not matched to a gene: 15. The CDR3 loop spans 19 amino acids. Germline values: CDR1 MNHNS, CDR2 SASEGT.

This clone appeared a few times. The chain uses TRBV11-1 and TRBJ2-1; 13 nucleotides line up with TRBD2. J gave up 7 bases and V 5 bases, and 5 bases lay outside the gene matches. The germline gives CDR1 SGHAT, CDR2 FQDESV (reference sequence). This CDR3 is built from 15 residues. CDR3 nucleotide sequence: TGTGCCAGCAGCCCTGGGACTAGCGGGGCGAATGAGCAGTTCTTC. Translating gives CASSPGTSGANEQFF.

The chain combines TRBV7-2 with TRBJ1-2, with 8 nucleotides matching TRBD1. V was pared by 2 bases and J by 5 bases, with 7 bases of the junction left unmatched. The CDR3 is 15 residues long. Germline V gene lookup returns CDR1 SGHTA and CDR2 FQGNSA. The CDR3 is CASSLNRQGSYGYTF. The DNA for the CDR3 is TGTGCCAGCAGCTTAAACCGACAGGGGTCATATGGCTACACCTTC.

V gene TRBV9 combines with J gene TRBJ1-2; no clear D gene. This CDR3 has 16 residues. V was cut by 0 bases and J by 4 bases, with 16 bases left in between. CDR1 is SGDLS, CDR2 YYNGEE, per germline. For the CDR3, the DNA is TGTGCCAGCAGCGTAGCTCCCCAGCCAAGGGCCTATGGCTACACCTTC. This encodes CASSVAPQPRAYGYTF.

The DNA for the CDR3 is TGTGCCAGCAGTTTTTCCGGGACAACTAATGAAAAACTGTTTTTT. It specifies CASSFSGTTNEKLFF. This sequence joins TRBV27 and TRBJ1-4, with no clear D. V lost 3 bases to trimming and J lost 0 bases, with 8 bases between them. The CDR3 has 15 residues. The germline V gene has CDR1 MNHEY and CDR2 SMNVEV (reference sequence). The complete variable domain, with remaining parts taken from reference TRBV27 and TRBJ1-4, reads EAQVTQNPRYLITVTGKKLTVTCSQNMNHEYMSWYRQDPGLGLRQIYYSMNVEVTDKGDVPEGYKVSRKEKRNFPLILESPSPNQTSLYFCASSFSGTTNEKLFFGSGTQLSVL.

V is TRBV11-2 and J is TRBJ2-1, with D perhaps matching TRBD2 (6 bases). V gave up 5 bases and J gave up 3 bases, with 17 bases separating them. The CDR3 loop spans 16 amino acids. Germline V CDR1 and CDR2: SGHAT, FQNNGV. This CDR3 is CASSTPEGGDYNEQFF. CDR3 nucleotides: TGTGCCAGCAGCACTCCGGAGGGAGGAGACTACAATGAGCAGTTCTTC.

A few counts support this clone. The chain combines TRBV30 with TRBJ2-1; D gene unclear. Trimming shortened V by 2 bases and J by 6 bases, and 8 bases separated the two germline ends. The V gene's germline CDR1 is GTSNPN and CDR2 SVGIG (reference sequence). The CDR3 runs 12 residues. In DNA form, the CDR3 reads TGTGCCTGGAGTAAAAGGCGCAATGAGCAGTTCTTC. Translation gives CAWSKRRNEQFF.

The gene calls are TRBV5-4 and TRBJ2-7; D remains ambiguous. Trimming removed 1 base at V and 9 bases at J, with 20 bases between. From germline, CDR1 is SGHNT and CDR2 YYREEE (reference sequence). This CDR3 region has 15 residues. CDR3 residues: CASSLYASTRLGQYF. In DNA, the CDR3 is TGTGCCAGCAGCTTGTATGCCAGTACGAGACTCGGGCAGTACTTC. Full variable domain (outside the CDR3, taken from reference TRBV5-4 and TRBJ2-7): ETGVTQSPTHLIKTRGQQVTLRCSSQSGHNTVSWYQQALGQGPQFIFQYYREEENGRGNFPPRFSGLQFPNYSSELNVNALELDDSALYLCASSLYASTRLGQYFGPGTRLTVT.

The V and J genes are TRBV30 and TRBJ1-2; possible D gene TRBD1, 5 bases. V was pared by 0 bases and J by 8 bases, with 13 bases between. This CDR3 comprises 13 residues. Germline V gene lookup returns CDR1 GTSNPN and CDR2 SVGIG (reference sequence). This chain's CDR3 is CAWSVGQGDGYTF. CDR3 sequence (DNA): TGTGCCTGGAGTGTAGGACAAGGCGACGGCTACACCTTC.

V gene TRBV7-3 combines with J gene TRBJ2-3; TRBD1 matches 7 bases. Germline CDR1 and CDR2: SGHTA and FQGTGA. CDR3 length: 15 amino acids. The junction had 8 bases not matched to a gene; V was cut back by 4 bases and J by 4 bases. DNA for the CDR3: TGTGCCAGCAGCTCGACAGGGTCTTTCTCAGATACGCAGTATTTT. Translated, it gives CASSSTGSFSDTQYF. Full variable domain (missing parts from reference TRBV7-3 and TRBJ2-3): GAGVSQTPSNKVTEKGKYVELRCDPISGHTALYWYRQSLGQGPEFLIYFQGTGAADDSGLPNDRFFAVRPEGSVSTLKIQRTERGDSAVYLCASSSTGSFSDTQYFGPGTRLTVL.

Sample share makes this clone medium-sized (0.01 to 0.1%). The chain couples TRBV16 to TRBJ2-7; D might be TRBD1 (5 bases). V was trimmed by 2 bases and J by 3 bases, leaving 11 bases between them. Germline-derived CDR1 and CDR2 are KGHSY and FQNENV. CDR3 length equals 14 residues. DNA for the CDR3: TGTGCCAGCAGCCAACGGCAGGGCAACTACGAGCAGTACGTC. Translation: CASSQRQGNYEQYV.

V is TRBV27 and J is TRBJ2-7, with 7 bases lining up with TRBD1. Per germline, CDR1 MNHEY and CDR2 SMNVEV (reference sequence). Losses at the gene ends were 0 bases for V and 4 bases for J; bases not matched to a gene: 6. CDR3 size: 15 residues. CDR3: CASSLSGQAIYEQYF. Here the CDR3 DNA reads TGTGCCAGCAGTTTATCAGGACAGGCAATATACGAGCAGTACTTC.

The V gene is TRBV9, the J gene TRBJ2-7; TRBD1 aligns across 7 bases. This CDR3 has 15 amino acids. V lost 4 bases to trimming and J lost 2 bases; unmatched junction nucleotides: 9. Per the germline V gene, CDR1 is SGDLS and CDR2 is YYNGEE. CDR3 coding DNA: TGTGCCAGCAGCTCCCCCGGGACAGCACCCTACGAGCAGTACTTC. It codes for CASSSPGTAPYEQYF.

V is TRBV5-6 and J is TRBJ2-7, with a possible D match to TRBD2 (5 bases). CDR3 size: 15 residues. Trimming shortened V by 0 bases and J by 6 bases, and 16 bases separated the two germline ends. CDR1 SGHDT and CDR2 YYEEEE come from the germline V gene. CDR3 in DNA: TGTGCCAGCAGCTTGGTTCGATTCTCCCGGGGCGAGCAGTACTTC. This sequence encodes CASSLVRFSRGEQYF.

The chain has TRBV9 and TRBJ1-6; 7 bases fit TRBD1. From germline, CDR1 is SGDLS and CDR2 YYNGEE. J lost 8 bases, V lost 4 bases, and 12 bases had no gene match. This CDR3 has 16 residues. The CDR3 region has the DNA TGTGCCAGCAGCCCCGGGGGGACAGCCTCTTATTCACCCCTCCACTTT. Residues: CASSPGGTASYSPLHF.

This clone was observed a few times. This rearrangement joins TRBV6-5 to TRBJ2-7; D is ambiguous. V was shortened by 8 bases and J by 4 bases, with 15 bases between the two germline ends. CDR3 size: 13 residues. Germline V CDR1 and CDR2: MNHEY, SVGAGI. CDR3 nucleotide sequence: TGTGCCAGCCCTAAAGACCCTTCTTACGAGCAGTACGTC. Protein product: CASPKDPSYEQYV.

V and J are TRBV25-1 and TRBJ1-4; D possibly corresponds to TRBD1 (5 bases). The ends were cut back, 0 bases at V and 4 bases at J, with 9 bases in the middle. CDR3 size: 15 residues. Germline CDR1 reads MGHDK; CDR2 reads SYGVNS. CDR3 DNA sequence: TGTGCCAGCAGTGAATACGAAGGGGATAATGAAAAACTGTTTTTT. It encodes CASSEYEGDNEKLFF.

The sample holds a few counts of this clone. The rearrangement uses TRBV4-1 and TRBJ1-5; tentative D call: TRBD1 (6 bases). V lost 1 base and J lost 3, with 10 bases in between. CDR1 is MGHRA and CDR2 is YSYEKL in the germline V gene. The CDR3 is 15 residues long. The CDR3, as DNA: TGCGCCAGCAGCCAAGGGTGGGACACCAATCAGCCCCAGCATTTT. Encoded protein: CASSQGWDTNQPQHF.

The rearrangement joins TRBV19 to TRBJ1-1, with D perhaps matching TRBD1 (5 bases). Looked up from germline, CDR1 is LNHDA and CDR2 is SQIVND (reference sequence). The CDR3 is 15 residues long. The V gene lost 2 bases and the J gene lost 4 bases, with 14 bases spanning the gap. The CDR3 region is CASSIRDLRGTEAFF. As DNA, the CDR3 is TGTGCCAGTAGTATACGGGACTTACGAGGCACTGAAGCTTTCTTT.

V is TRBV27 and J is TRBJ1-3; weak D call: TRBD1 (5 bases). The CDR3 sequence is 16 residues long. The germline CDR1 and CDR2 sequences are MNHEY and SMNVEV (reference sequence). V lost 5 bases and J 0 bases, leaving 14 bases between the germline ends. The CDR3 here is CASSPGLLSSGNTIYF. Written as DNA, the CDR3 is TGTGCCAGCAGTCCGGGACTGTTGAGCTCTGGAAACACCATATATTTT.

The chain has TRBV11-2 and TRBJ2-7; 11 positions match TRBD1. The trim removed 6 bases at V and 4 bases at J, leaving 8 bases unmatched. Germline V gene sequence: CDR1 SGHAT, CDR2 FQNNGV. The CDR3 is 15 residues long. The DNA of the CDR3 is TGTGCCAGCAGTCAAACCGGGACAGGGGGGTACGAGCAGTACGTC. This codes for CASSQTGTGGYEQYV.

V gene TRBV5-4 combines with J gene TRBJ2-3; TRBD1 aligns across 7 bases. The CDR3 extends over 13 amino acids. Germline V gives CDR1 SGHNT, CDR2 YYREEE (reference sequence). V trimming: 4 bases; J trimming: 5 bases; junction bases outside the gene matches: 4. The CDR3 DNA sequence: TGTGCCAGCAGCCCTGACAGGGTAGATACGCAGTATTTT. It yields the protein CASSPDRVDTQYF.

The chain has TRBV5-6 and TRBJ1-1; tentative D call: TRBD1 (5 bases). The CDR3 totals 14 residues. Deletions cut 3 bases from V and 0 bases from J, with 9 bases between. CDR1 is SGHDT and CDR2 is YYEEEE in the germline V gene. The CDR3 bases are TGTGCCAGCAGCTGGGGACGGTTGAACACTGAAGCTTTCTTT. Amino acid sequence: CASSWGRLNTEAFF.

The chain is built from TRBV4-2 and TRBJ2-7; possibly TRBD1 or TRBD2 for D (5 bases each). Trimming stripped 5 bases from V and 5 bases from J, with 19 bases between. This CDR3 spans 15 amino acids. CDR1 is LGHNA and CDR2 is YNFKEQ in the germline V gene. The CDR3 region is CASSLAGRSEDEQYF. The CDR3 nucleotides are TGTGCCAGCAGCTTGGCAGGGAGATCTGAGGACGAGCAGTACTTC.

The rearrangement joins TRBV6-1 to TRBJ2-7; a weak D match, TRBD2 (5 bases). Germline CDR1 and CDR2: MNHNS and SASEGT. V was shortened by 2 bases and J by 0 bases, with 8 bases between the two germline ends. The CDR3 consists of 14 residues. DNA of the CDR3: TGTGCCAGCAGTGAATACACTAGCTCCTACGAGCAGTACGTC. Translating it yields CASSEYTSSYEQYV.